This T cell receptor (beta chain) derives from a study of monozygotic twins with cystic fibrosis (dated by TCRdb to about 2021). For the study in its entirety: Barcoded libraries were prepared with around 15 PCR cycles from roughly 3 micrograms of fragmented DNA. To assess genetic influence on V and J gene usage, the study compared TCR beta repertoires within and across 16 monozygotic twin pairs with cystic fibrosis. The cohort comprised ten female and six male twin pairs aged about 2.0 to 36.4 years, median around 9 years, mostly children and adolescents. Twins were ranked among 1,060 cohort participants for weight-for-height and FEVPerc (FEV1 disease centile) at the day of blood sampling. Data for three of the twin pairs had already been reported earlier in a different context.

Here is what the overall study found, with its caveats: Simpson clonality was generally low (median around 0.01), suggesting a naive-dominated repertoire, with higher clonality in the most severely affected patients. V gene usage was most similar to the co-twin in 13 of 16 pairs, and J usage was most similar to the co-twin in 8 of 16 pairs, which suggests genetic constraints. The cohort was small, and no association was found between shared CDR3 numbers and age, concordance or disease severity. Monozygotic CF twin pairs shared significantly more nucleotide-identical clonotypes within each pair than unrelated CF individuals shared with one another (P = 0.000026, Mann-Whitney).

The CDR3 contains 14 residues, cysteine and phenylalanine counted. Left in the record is the CDR3 DNA by itself, 42 bases read in frame from the first base. After removal of 6 bases from V and 7 bases from J, the junction retains 9 bases not matched to a gene. According to the germline V gene (reference sequence), CDR1 reads PRHDT and CDR2 reads FYEKMQ. Details on this clone: Its recognized antigen is unknown. Nothing much larger sits one base from this clone, and base qualities are not available.

The twin pairs came from the European Cystic Fibrosis Twin and Sibling Study Cohort, a cohort that recruited patients from roughly 160 CF clinics across 14 European countries. Both zygosity and CFTR genotype were checked in-house, and zygosity was tested with multiplex PCR across nine short tandem repeat loci. Peripheral blood was taken from each twin, and clinical parameters were recorded on the day of blood sampling. Genomic DNA was isolated from peripheral blood cells with phenol/chloroform and kept in TE buffer at 4 degrees C. Following the manufacturer's instructions, TCR beta CDR3 regions were amplified by multiplex PCR with the immunoSEQ immune profiling system. Sequencing was performed on an Illumina NextSeq system. On the study's bioinformatics: The immunoSEQ Analyzer platform handled processing of the sequence data, and clonality was calculated by taking the square root of Simpson's index of productive rearrangements. Jensen-Shannon distance served as the measure of similarity in V and J usage, while OLGA was used to compute CDR3 generation probabilities. The researchers looked up shared CDR3 sequences in the immuneACCESS database (August 2020) and in VDJdb (December 2020). Entries here come from immuneACCESS through TCRdb and include only in-frame sequences with V and J called. Some clones fail to appear in such tables; in the studies checked, an unresolved V gene covers under half of the shortfall, and the cause of the remainder is unknown. Clonal size and the V and J genes are those of that table, whereas D and trimming came from the DNA. Here the sample has approximately 34,000 clones; approximately 97% occur a single time. About 0.16% of the sample belongs to the ten largest clones.

The chain was built from TRBV13 and TRBJ2-1; 7 of the junction bases match TRBD2. The TCR comes from a girl aged 2 to 10 with cystic fibrosis. Sequenced input: blood. The CDR3 protein is CASREAGRWNEQFF. The DNA sequence is TGTGCCAGCAGAGAGGCCGGGAGGTGGAATGAGCAGTTCTTC.